The clone carrying this T cell receptor (beta chain) was seen more than once but under ten times. The table came from immunoSEQ multiplex PCR; TCRdb's copy has only in-frame clones and leaves some out. The table shows 3,000 to 4,000 clones, with 80% occurring only once. Time point indicated: newly diagnosed, previously untreated cHL patient sample. Applied to thawed PBMCs, magnetic negative selection was the method used to isolate CD8+ T cells. Newly diagnosed classical Hodgkin lymphoma PBMCs, still untreated, provided the comparison samples. Germline-derived CDR1 and CDR2 are GTSNPN and SVGIG (reference sequence). V lost 2 bases and J lost 0, with 16 bases in between. This CDR3 has 16 residues. This sample stems from a study of PD-1 blockade in classical Hodgkin lymphoma.

The gene calls are TRBV30 and TRBJ1-1; D is uncertain. This clonotype was obtained from a human donor with classical Hodgkin lymphoma. The sample consisted of CD8+ T cells from blood. The CDR3 bases are TGTGCCTGGAGTTCGAAGGGTTTCGTGGTGAACACTGAAGCTTTCTTT. Amino acid sequence: CAWSSKGFVVNTEAFF.